These T cell receptor beta chains were read from a single sample in a study of T cell clusters in autoimmune cytopenias. TCRdb reprocessed the multiplex PCR reads and keeps a single row for each CDR3 protein, giving no DNA. In all, the sample yields under 650 distinct CDR3 sequences. The sample also formed part of further work on T cell repertoires in aging, cancer and after chemotherapy.

Sequencing input: peripheral blood. These receptors all come from a human donor with chronic lymphocytic leukemia. Each CDR3 is given with its conserved first and last residue. Clone size is not always given. Where it is, it says once, few, many or a class for expanded clones.

v_call	j_call	clone_size	cdr3_aa
TRBV20-1	TRBJ1-1	medium-sized	CSARESAEAFF
TRBV13	TRBJ2-5	large	CASSLITGRGMETQYF
TRBV6-2/TRBV6-3	TRBJ2-5	medium-sized	CASSKGRETQYF
TRBV6-6	TRBJ1-1	medium-sized	CASRGETGLATEAFF
TRBV5-4	TRBJ2-2	large	CASSLVGRTHTGELFF
TRBV25-1	TRBJ2-3	medium-sized	CASSVSTDTQYF
TRBV5-8	TRBJ2-2	large	CASSSGLAGGAGELFF
TRBV6-6	TRBJ2-1	large	CASRVSGIYNEQFF
TRBV9	TRBJ1-1	NA	CASSQYSRGPTEAFF
TRBV9	TRBJ2-3	medium-sized	CASSPRDYTDTQYF
TRBV29-1	TRBJ1-1	large	CSVEANTEAFF
TRBV7-9	TRBJ2-3	medium-sized	CASSPTATTDTQYF
TRBV20-1	TRBJ1-2	medium-sized	CSAPERANYGYTF
TRBV6-6	TRBJ2-6	large	CASSYSGSGANVLTF
TRBV20-1	TRBJ1-1	medium-sized	CSARADYMNTEAFF
TRBV19	TRBJ1-5	large	CASSRDRGQPQHF
TRBV11-2	TRBJ2-1	medium-sized	CASSLGTGAYNEQFF
TRBV5-1	TRBJ2-7	NA	CASSLGLAGGDYEQYF
TRBV20-1	TRBJ1-3	medium-sized	CSARDKGTWGNTIYF
TRBV18	TRBJ2-2	large	CASSPAGSNTGELFF
TRBV5-5	TRBJ1-3	NA	CASRNSLGAGNTIYF
TRBV5-6	TRBJ1-1	NA	CASSWGTGSTEALF
TRBV19	TRBJ2-7	NA	CATAAGPYEQYF
TRBV2	TRBJ1-1	NA	CASSLERLNTEAFF
TRBV9	TRBJ2-4	NA	CASSVAGLAKNIQYF